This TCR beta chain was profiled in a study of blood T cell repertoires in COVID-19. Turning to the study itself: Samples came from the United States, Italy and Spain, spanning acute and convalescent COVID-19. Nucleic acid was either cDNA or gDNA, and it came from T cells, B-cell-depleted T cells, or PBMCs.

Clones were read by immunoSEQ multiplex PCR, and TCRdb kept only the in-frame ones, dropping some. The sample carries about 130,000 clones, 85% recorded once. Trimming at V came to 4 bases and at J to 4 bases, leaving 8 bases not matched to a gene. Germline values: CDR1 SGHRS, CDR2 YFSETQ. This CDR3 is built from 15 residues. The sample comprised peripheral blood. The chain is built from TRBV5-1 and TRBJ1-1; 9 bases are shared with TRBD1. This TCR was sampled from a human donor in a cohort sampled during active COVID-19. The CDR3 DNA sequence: TGCGCCAGCAGCGAAGCACGGGACAGGGTCACTGAAGCTTTCTTT. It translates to CASSEARDRVTEAFF. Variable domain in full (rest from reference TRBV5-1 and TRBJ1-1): KAGVTQTPRYLIKTRGQQVTLSCSPISGHRSVSWYQQTPGQGLQFLFEYFSETQRNKGNFPGRFSGRQFSNSRSEMNVSTLELGDSALYLCASSEARDRVTEAFFGQGTRLTVV.